The clone carrying this TCR beta chain has a count of ten or more. Its antigen is unidentified. TCRdb recomputed calls from the 5' RACE reads with MiXCR, one row per CDR3 protein. The sample has about 220,000 distinct CDR3 sequences; approximately 3.2% are singletons. The data are from a study of T cells after yellow fever vaccination. Study-wide points: In post-booster samples, most primary-vaccination clones reappeared (about 96% CD4, about 90% CD8). Peaking on day 5 versus 15, the secondary response was faster but weaker.

CDR1 is SGHRS and CDR2 is YFSETQ in the germline V gene. With 0 bases removed from V and 2 bases from J, the gap between germline ends came to 9 bases. The CDR3 extends over 15 amino acids. Sequenced here: CD4+ T cells sorted from PBMCs, sampled 10 days after the yellow fever booster vaccination. The rearrangement uses TRBV5-1 and TRBJ2-1; D assignment may be TRBD1 or TRBD2 (6 bases each). The sequence derives from a man aged 18-30 years who received the YFV17D yellow fever vaccine. Here the CDR3 reads CASSLVGGTYNEQFF. CDR3 in DNA: TGCGCCAGCAGCTTGGTAGGGGGGACCTACAATGAGCAGTTCTTC.